A single sample gave rise to the 13 T cell receptor beta chains below, sequenced in a study of blood T cell repertoires in COVID-19. The protocol was immunoSEQ multiplex PCR, while the TCRdb copy is restricted to in-frame clones and leaves out a portion. The sample holds roughly 250,000 clones; approximately 83% are singletons and the top ten take 2.5% to 3.5%. The sequenced sample consisted of PBMCs or T cells enriched from blood (not recorded which). The receptors derive from a woman between 35 and 50 years old with acute COVID-19.

The chain couples TRBV18 to TRBJ2-5; 9 nucleotides match TRBD1. This CDR3 contains 14 residues. The germline V gene has CDR1 KGHSH and CDR2 LQKENI. Trimming took 5 bases from V and 5 from J; bases not matched to a gene: 6. The CDR3 region is CASSARTGAETQYF. The DNA of the CDR3 is TGTGCCAGCTCAGCCAGGACAGGGGCCGAGACCCAGTACTTC.

CDR3 nucleotides: TGTGCCAGCAGCTTCAGAGCGGGATTTGGTGGCTACACCTTC. Its translation is CASSFRAGFGGYTF. The chain links TRBV5-6 to TRBJ1-2, with no clear D. V was clipped by 2 bases and J by 7 bases, with 15 bases between them. The germline V gene encodes CDR1 SGHDT and CDR2 YYEEEE. CDR3 length equals 14 residues.

V is TRBV3-1 (or the pseudogene TRBV3-2) and J is TRBJ2-3; 8 positions match TRBD2. J gave up 1 base and V 4 bases, and 7 bases lay outside the gene matches. The V gene's germline CDR1 is LGHDT and CDR2 YNNKEL (reference sequence). This CDR3 comprises 16 residues. As DNA, the CDR3 is TGTGCCAGCAGCCGCATGGTCGGGAGGGGCACAGATACGCAGTATTTT. It encodes CASSRMVGRGTDTQYF.

The rearrangement joins TRBV4-1 to TRBJ2-7; 10 positions agree with TRBD2. V lost 2 bases and J lost 6; bases outside the gene matches: 13. From germline, CDR1 is MGHRA and CDR2 YSYEKL. The CDR3 runs to 17 residues. CDR3 residues: CASSQFGGASGSGEQYF. The DNA for the CDR3 is TGCGCCAGCAGCCAATTCGGGGGGGCTAGCGGGAGCGGCGAGCAGTACTTC.

The sample holds a few counts of this clone. V and J are TRBV11-1 and TRBJ2-7; TRBD1 matches at 9 bases. The CDR3 covers 15 residues. Germline V gene sequence: CDR1 SGHAT, CDR2 FQDESV (reference sequence). V was pared by 4 bases and J by 0 bases, with 4 bases of the junction left unmatched. This CDR3 reads CASSSNRGLSYEQYF. The CDR3 DNA reads TGTGCCAGCAGCTCCAACAGGGGGCTCTCCTACGAGCAGTACTTC.

V usage is TRBV6-5 and J usage is TRBJ2-1, with D maybe TRBD1 (5 bases). Trimming removed 4 bases from V and 8 bases from J, with 12 bases in between. From germline, CDR1 is MNHEY and CDR2 SVGAGI. The CDR3 runs 13 residues. This CDR3 reads CASSSTVVHEQFF. The CDR3 coding sequence is TGTGCCAGCAGTTCGACAGTGGTCCATGAGCAGTTCTTC.

This chain connects TRBV11-2 to TRBJ2-3; 8 bases are shared with TRBD2. The CDR3 covers 15 residues. Germline CDR1 SGHAT, CDR2 FQNNGV. With V trimmed by 4 bases and J by 4 bases, 7 bases remained unmatched. The CDR3 coding sequence is TGTGCCAGCAGCTGGAGAGCGGGAGAATCAGATACGCAGTATTTT. Protein: CASSWRAGESDTQYF.

This chain connects TRBV14 to TRBJ2-5; 13 bases agree with TRBD2. Germline lookup yields CDR1 SGHDN and CDR2 FVKESK. The CDR3 totals 15 residues. The V and J ends lost 8 bases and 5 bases, in that order; junction bases with no gene match: 8. Here the CDR3 DNA reads TGTGCCAGCGGAGCGGGACTAGCGGGAATGGAGACCCAGTACTTC. Translated, it gives CASGAGLAGMETQYF.

The V and J genes are TRBV12-3 or TRBV12-4 and TRBJ1-6, with TRBD1 identical over 7 bases. Losses at the gene ends were 6 bases for V and 10 bases for J; bases not matched to a gene: 6. CDR3 length: 13 residues. CDR3 sequence reads: CASRDRFESPLHF. Here the CDR3 DNA reads TGTGCCAGCAGGGACAGGTTTGAGTCACCCCTCCACTTT.

This sequence joins TRBV10-3 and TRBJ1-2; D perhaps matches TRBD1 (6 bases). The CDR3 consists of 13 residues. Looked up from germline, CDR1 is ENHRY and CDR2 is SYGVKD. Trimming took off 6 bases at V and 0 bases at J, with 8 bases between the two ends. The CDR3 DNA sequence: TGTGCCATCAGCAACAGGGCTAACTATGGCTACACCTTC. Amino acid sequence: CAISNRANYGYTF.

V and J are TRBV4-1 and TRBJ2-7; TRBD2 matches 11 bases. CDR3 size: 19 residues. Germline CDR1 reads MGHRA; CDR2 reads YSYEKL. Trimming took 4 bases from V and 2 from J; bases not matched to a gene: 16. The CDR3 bases are TGCGCCAGCAGCCGCAAGCCCGGGAACCTAGCGGGAGGTGCCTACGAGCAGTACTTC. Amino acid sequence: CASSRKPGNLAGGAYEQYF.

This rearrangement joins TRBV2 to TRBJ2-2, with TRBD1 matching over 8 bases. V was pared by 3 bases and J by 1 base, with 4 bases of the junction left unmatched. Germline loops: CDR1 SNHLY, CDR2 FYNNEI. The CDR3 is 16 amino acids. CDR3: CASSDLGQGNTGELFF. CDR3 DNA sequence: TGTGCCAGCAGTGACCTTGGACAGGGGAACACCGGGGAGCTGTTTTTT. Full variable domain (rest looked up from reference TRBV2 and TRBJ2-2): EPEVTQTPSHQVTQMGQEVILRCVPISNHLYFYWYRQILGQKVEFLVSFYNNEISEKSEIFDDQFSVERPDGSNFTLKIRSTKLEDSAMYFCASSDLGQGNTGELFFGEGSRLTVL.

CDR3: CASSLGSRGRRDSPLHF. The CDR3 nucleotides read TGTGCCAGCAGCTTAGGGTCCAGGGGGCGCCGTGATTCACCCCTCCACTTT. The chain links TRBV7-6 to TRBJ1-6, with 8 bases identical to TRBD1. This CDR3 contains 17 residues. The germline V gene encodes CDR1 SGHVS and CDR2 FNYEAQ. With 1 base clipped from V and 8 bases from J, the junction kept 10 bases outside the gene matches.